One and the same sample provided the 15 T cell receptor beta chains below, sequenced in a study of shared clonotypes between healthy human individuals. Sequenced by immunoSEQ multiplex PCR; TCRdb stores in-frame clones only, minus some. The sample includes some 2 million clones, just under 95% of them seen just once. As defined, naive CD8 cells were CD45RO-negative and positively selected for CCR7, with terminally differentiated effector memory CD45RA+ cells excluded. The sequenced sample consisted of naive CD8+ T cells sorted from blood. The receptors were sampled from a man younger than 30 in good health.

This clone occurred once. One end of the junction is discordant with germline, which a read error may explain. The chain couples TRBV4-3 to TRBJ2-7; D uncertain. Germline V lookup: CDR1 LGHNA, CDR2 YSLEER. The CDR3 is 10 amino acids. CDR3 coding DNA: TGCGCCAGCAGCCAAGGGTTTAAGGGCTTC. This translates into CASSQGFKGF.

The rearrangement joins TRBV13 to TRBJ2-1; TRBD1 matches at 7 bases. The CDR3 contains 13 residues. Trimming at V came to 8 bases and at J to 8 bases, leaving 9 bases not matched to a gene. Per the germline V gene, CDR1 is PRHDT and CDR2 is FYEKMQ (reference sequence). CDR3 sequence reads: CASQRGQRDEQFF. For the CDR3, the DNA is TGTGCCAGCCAAAGGGGGCAACGCGATGAGCAGTTCTTC. Supplemented by reference TRBV13 and TRBJ2-1, the full variable domain reads AAGVIQSPRHLIKEKRETATLKCYPIPRHDTVYWYQQGPGQDPQFLISFYEKMQSDKGSIPDRFSAQQFSDYHSELNMSSLELGDSALYFCASQRGQRDEQFFGPGTRLTVL.

The chain couples TRBV28 to TRBJ2-3; 9 bases map to TRBD2. CDR1 is MDHEN and CDR2 is SYDVKM in the germline V gene. The CDR3 has 19 residues. The trim removed 3 bases at V and 2 bases at J, leaving 15 bases unmatched. The CDR3 loop reads CASSLPPIERGAHTDTQYF. The CDR3 DNA sequence: TGTGCCAGCAGTTTGCCCCCGATCGAGCGGGGGGCCCACACAGATACGCAGTATTTT.

CDR3 bases: TGTGCCAGCGCTAGGGGGGGCCTCACAGATACGCAGTATTTT. Its translation: CASARGGLTDTQYF. This chain connects TRBV28 to TRBJ2-3; maybe TRBD2 (7 bases). The germline V and J ends were trimmed by 8 bases and 2 bases, with 14 bases remaining between them. The CDR3 length is 14 residues. From germline, CDR1 is MDHEN and CDR2 SYDVKM. Variable domain in full (rest from reference TRBV28 and TRBJ2-3): DVKVTQSSRYLVKRTGEKVFLECVQDMDHENMFWYRQDPGLGLRLIYFSYDVKMKEKGDIPEGYSVSREKKERFSLILESASTNQTSMYLCASARGGLTDTQYFGPGTRLTVL.

The V gene is TRBV4-1, the J gene TRBJ1-6; D is unresolved. This CDR3 contains 15 residues. Trimming shortened V by 1 base and J by 11 bases, and 15 bases separated the two germline ends. Germline-derived CDR1 and CDR2 are MGHRA and YSYEKL. CDR3: CASSQVWDSRAPLHF. The CDR3 DNA sequence: TGCGCCAGCAGCCAAGTTTGGGATTCACGAGCACCCCTCCACTTT.

This chain links TRBV2 with TRBJ2-1, with D possibly matching TRBD1 (6 bases). V shed 6 bases and J shed 1 base, with 13 bases lying between them. CDR3 length equals 15 residues. Germline CDR1 and CDR2: SNHLY and FYNNEI. The CDR3 DNA reads as TGTGCCAGCAGGAGGGACACATCGTCCTACAATGAGCAGTTCTTC. It yields the protein CASRRDTSSYNEQFF.

This chain joins TRBV11-1 and TRBJ2-7; D is unclear. Germline loops: CDR1 SGHAT, CDR2 FQDESV (reference sequence). The CDR3 is 12 residues long. V lost 1 base, J lost 2 bases, and 3 bases lay in between. CDR3 sequence (DNA): TGTGCCAGCAGCTTAGTCCCCTACGAGCAGTACTTC. It yields the protein CASSLVPYEQYF.

Turning to this clone: Within the sample, other DNA sequences also encode this same CDR3. The chain employs TRBV27 and TRBJ2-7; D perhaps matches TRBD2 (6 bases). CDR1 is MNHEY, CDR2 SMNVEV, per germline (reference sequence). The CDR3 runs to 13 residues. Trimming shortened V by 2 bases and J by 3 bases, and 8 bases separated the two germline ends. CDR3 sequence: CASSLGRGYEQYF. Written as DNA, the CDR3 is TGTGCCAGCAGTTTAGGGCGGGGCTACGAGCAGTACTTC.

The V gene is TRBV7-9, the J gene TRBJ2-1, with 9 bases that match TRBD1. The V gene's germline CDR1 is SEHNR and CDR2 FQNEAQ (reference sequence). The CDR3 is made up of 14 amino acids. Trimming removed 3 bases from V and 10 bases from J; junction bases left unmatched: 7. DNA for the CDR3: TGTGCCAGCAGCTTTCCGGGACAGGGTTCAGAGCAGTTCTTC. Translating it yields CASSFPGQGSEQFF.

The chain is built from TRBV27 and TRBJ2-1; D ambiguous. The V gene lost 7 bases and the J gene lost 0 bases, with 10 bases spanning the gap. Looked up from germline, CDR1 is MNHEY and CDR2 is SMNVEV (reference sequence). The CDR3 loop spans 14 amino acids. The CDR3 nucleotides are TGTGCCAGCACTGAGGCAGGCTCCTACAATGAGCAGTTCTTC. Amino acid sequence: CASTEAGSYNEQFF.

The V call is TRBV7-9, the J call TRBJ2-5; D not resolved. The ends were cut back, 5 bases at V and 2 bases at J, with 15 bases in the middle. This CDR3 has 15 amino acids. Germline-derived CDR1 and CDR2 are SEHNR and FQNEAQ (reference sequence). The chain's CDR3 is CASSPKSDLQETQYF. The CDR3 DNA reads TGTGCCAGCAGCCCTAAGAGCGACCTACAAGAGACCCAGTACTTC.

Comments on this clone: Relative to the germline gene, one junction end is altered; a read error may explain this. This chain uses TRBV7-6 with TRBJ2-1, with TRBD2 matching over 8 bases. Germline loops: CDR1 SGHVS, CDR2 FNYEAQ. This CDR3 is 16 amino acids long. CDR3 sequence (DNA): TGTGCCAGCAGCTTATTTGGAGCGGGGGTGGGCAATGACCAGTTCTTC. This translates into CASSLFGAGVGNDQFF.

The J gene is TRBJ2-2, the V gene TRBV7-6; unclear D gene. This CDR3 has 12 residues. Germline CDR1 and CDR2: SGHVS and FNYEAQ. V was cut by 6 bases and J by 5 bases, with 7 bases left in between. In DNA form, the CDR3 reads TGTGCCAGCAGTGGGGAAACCGGGGAGCTGTTTTTT. Its translation: CASSGETGELFF.

The V gene is TRBV28, the J gene TRBJ2-7; maybe TRBD1 (5 bases). Germline loops: CDR1 MDHEN, CDR2 SYDVKM. The length of the CDR3 is 13 residues. Trimming pared 6 bases from V and 0 bases from J, leaving 9 bases between. In DNA, the CDR3 is TGTGCCAGCAGAGCGACAGACTCCTACGAGCAGTACTTC. Translation: CASRATDSYEQYF.

This chain uses TRBV9 with TRBJ2-1, with a tentative D call TRBD1 (6 bases). The CDR3 has 13 residues. Germline assignment: CDR1 SGDLS and CDR2 YYNGEE. Trimming stripped 3 bases from V and 8 bases from J, with 12 bases between. Written as DNA, the CDR3 is TGTGCCAGCAGCGGACGACAGGATCATGAGCAGTTCTTC. This sequence encodes CASSGRQDHEQFF.